A selection of T cell receptor beta chains follows, all from one sample in a study of shared clonotypes between healthy human individuals. Profiled with immunoSEQ multiplex PCR; TCRdb holds only in-frame clones, not every one. This sample carries around 1.9 million clones, just over 90% of them seen once, and the ten largest clones take around 1.7%. The sequenced sample was naive CD8+ T cells from PBMCs. The receptors derive from a man aged 18 to 30 in good health. Some clones in this sample may be carry-over from other donors' samples. The CDR3 runs from the conserved cysteine through the conserved F or W. Fields, in order: J gene, V gene, CDR3 protein.

>TRBJ2-5|TRBV5-1
CASSVSNLDRTKETQYF
>TRBJ2-7|TRBV19
CASSKDHSYEQYF
>TRBJ1-2|TRBV7-7
CASSPGRGYGYTF
>TRBJ2-1|TRBV30
CAWSAGSNEQFF
>TRBJ2-1|TRBV4-1
CASSHQGGFLYNEQFF
>TRBJ2-7|TRBV5-1
CASSLGLAVYEQYF
>TRBJ1-1|TRBV27
CASSLSRTGNTEAFF
>TRBJ2-1|TRBV28
CASRAGTTRQFF
>TRBJ2-2|TRBV7-9
CASSEGSRANTGELFF
>TRBJ2-3|TRBV28
CASSPRATRTDTQYF
>TRBJ2-1|TRBV7-6
CASSLIAGASYNEQFF
>TRBJ1-2|TRBV15
CATSSPNYGYTF
>TRBJ2-7|TRBV9
CASSAGDRVEQYF
>TRBJ1-6|TRBV4-3
CASSDGHLRNSPLHF
>TRBJ1-2|TRBV19
CASSARSNGYTF
>TRBJ1-5|TRBV6-1
CASRGTDGVNQPQHF
>TRBJ2-1|TRBV11-2
CASSLVWGLPLNEQFF
>TRBJ2-5|TRBV21-1
CASSKSWRLAGYTETQYF
>TRBJ1-1|TRBV27
CASYFSVAGEAFF
>TRBJ2-7|TRBV19
CASSWRQQYEQYF
>TRBJ2-7|TRBV4-1
CASSLQIVSVEQYF
>TRBJ2-5|TRBV5-8
CASSAGQGQETQYF
>TRBJ2-1|TRBV30
CAWAQQAYNEQFF
>TRBJ2-7|TRBV27
CASRPDSSYEQYF
>TRBJ2-1|TRBV4-3
CASSRLTARPGTGVYNEQFF
>TRBJ1-1|TRBV4-1
CASSQAGRGRGSEAFF
>TRBJ2-2|TRBV19
CASHRGKYTGELFF
>TRBJ2-3|TRBV19
CASSIGEGPTDTQYF
>TRBJ2-7|TRBV27
CASSRTGSSYEQYF
>TRBJ1-5|TRBV6-1
CASDPLRELNQPQHF
>TRBJ1-4|TRBV7-6
CASSLGDRVLFF
>TRBJ2-1|TRBV27
CASSLIASGRFYEQFF
>TRBJ2-1|TRBV28
CASSLYFPSGAGGNEQFF
>TRBJ2-6|TRBV2
CASIVGLAGYSGANVLTF
>TRBJ1-2|TRBV5-1
CASSFGGARGYTF
>TRBJ1-1|TRBV2
CASSEAGPGWGITEAFF
>TRBJ1-4|TRBV14
CASRVTGEEKLFF
>TRBJ1-5|TRBV28
CASSISDGYQPQHF
>TRBJ1-3|TRBV6-5
CASGRGGGGNTIYF
>TRBJ2-1|TRBV5-6
CASSFWGETYNEQFF
>TRBJ2-5|TRBV7-9
CASSPPRGGREETQYF
>TRBJ2-7|TRBV15
CATTGDSSYEQYF
>TRBJ2-3|TRBV9
CASSGGLAGGPFPTDTQYF
>TRBJ2-7|TRBV5-5
CASSWDRPEQYF
>TRBJ2-7|TRBV7-2
CASSPNPGQFYEQYF
>TRBJ1-2|TRBV28
CASSPQSGLGYGYTF
>TRBJ1-2|TRBV7-9
CASSPPGFYGYTF
>TRBJ2-1|TRBV4-1
CASSQEPGLVEQFF
>TRBJ2-5|TRBV28
CASSTQGSKTQYF
>TRBJ2-1|TRBV7-9
CASSLVWLGGNEQFF
>TRBJ2-2|TRBV5-6
CASSSSGTGKAGELFF
>TRBJ1-3|TRBV28
CASSTTGTGLLSNSGNTIYF
>TRBJ1-1|TRBV9
CASSGSDDTEAFF
>TRBJ2-4|TRBV10-3
CAISPSLGVQYF
>TRBJ2-3|TRBV6-5
CASRDGPYSTDTQYF
>TRBJ2-1|TRBV7-3
CASSLGGGTNEQFF
>TRBJ2-7|TRBV19
CASSTRTSGTRTGSYEQYF
>TRBJ1-6|TRBV7-8
CASRQGTASPLHF